Only a few counts were recorded for the clone carrying this T cell receptor (beta chain). Antigen specificity is unknown. The data were obtained in a study of post-analysis software for immune sequencing data. The overall study: Relapsing-remitting, secondary progressive and progressive-relapsing multiple sclerosis were all included among the disease courses. General observations from the study: Normalized Chao1 diversity was significantly lower in multiple sclerosis patients than in controls. Analysis by F measure revealed that same-batch samples clustered strongly together. TRBV5-6, TRBV5-1 and TRBV20-1 were among four or five TRBV segments more frequent in patients than controls.

The CDR3 totals 13 residues. Germline CDR1 is SEHNR and CDR2 is FQNEAQ (reference sequence). V was cut by 6 bases and J by 0 bases, with 8 bases left in between. Sequencing libraries made from TCR beta cDNA carried unique molecular identifiers. Between about 1 and 10 million T cells gave rise to roughly 0.5 million cDNA molecules. TCRdb redid the calling of the PCR reads with MiXCR, one entry per CDR3 protein. The sample contains about 680,000 distinct CDR3 sequences, approximately 59% of which appear only once. Sequenced material: blood. This chain uses TRBV7-9 with TRBJ1-1; the D gene is possibly TRBD1 (6 bases). This receptor was obtained from a girl aged 2 to 9 with multiple sclerosis. In nucleotides, the CDR3 is TGTGCCAGCAGAGGGGGTGTGAACACTGAAGCTTTCTTT. Protein: CASRGGVNTEAFF. The complete variable domain, with remaining parts taken from reference TRBV7-9 and TRBJ1-1, reads DTGVSQNPRHKITKRGQNVTFRCDPISEHNRLYWYRQTLGQGPEFLTYFQNEAQLEKSRLLSDRFSAERPKGSFSTLEIQRTEQGDSAMYLCASRGGVNTEAFFGQGTRLTVV.